Listed below are T cell receptor beta chains from one sample, sequenced in a study of cytomegalovirus exposure and HLA in healthy donors. Repertoires were generated with immunoSEQ multiplex PCR, while TCRdb's copy carries only in-frame clones and drops some. The table has roughly 260,000 clones, about 83% seen once; the top ten hold roughly 2.5%. Sequences were obtained from PBMCs. All receptors derive from a man younger than 35 in good health and CMV-seronegative. Each CDR3 is given with its conserved first and last residue. D genes are given only for firm matches. Only some rows state a clone size, as once, few, many or a class for expanded clones.

cdr3_length	clone_size	v_call	j_call	d_call	cdr3_aa	cdr3_nt
16	.	TRBV5-1	TRBJ2-1	.	CASSYRELSPFDEQFF	TGCGCCAGCAGCTATCGGGAACTTTCCCCCTTTGATGAGCAGTTCTTC
14	.	TRBV27	TRBJ1-2	TRBD1	CASSLWGQGDGYTF	TGTGCCAGCAGTTTATGGGGGCAGGGGGATGGCTACACCTTC
14	.	TRBV19	TRBJ2-1	TRBD2	CASSLTSGITGQFF	TGTGCCAGTAGTCTTACTAGCGGGATAACTGGGCAGTTCTTC
15	.	TRBV29-1	TRBJ2-3	TRBD1	CSVVGGTGGTDTQYF	TGCAGCGTTGTAGGTGGGACAGGGGGGACAGATACGCAGTATTTT
15	.	TRBV28	TRBJ1-6	TRBD1	CASRRQGIYNSPLHF	TGTGCCAGCAGGAGACAGGGGATCTATAATTCACCCCTCCACTTT
14	.	TRBV30	TRBJ2-7	.	CAWSIPRINYEQYF	TGTGCCTGGAGTATCCCTAGAATAAACTACGAGCAGTACTTC
17	.	TRBV5-4	TRBJ2-2	TRBD1	CASSLGRDRANTGELFF	TGTGCCAGCAGCTTGGGTCGGGACAGGGCGAACACCGGGGAGCTGTTTTTT
14	.	TRBV7-9	TRBJ2-7	TRBD1	CASSHSTGFYEQYF	TGTGCCAGCAGCCATTCGACAGGGTTCTACGAGCAGTACTTC
14	.	TRBV6-1	TRBJ2-7	.	CASSQTGSSYEQYF	TGTGCCAGCAGTCAGACGGGAAGCTCCTACGAGCAGTACTTC
14	.	TRBV7-2	TRBJ1-2	.	CASSLVTGGYGYTF	TGTGCCAGCAGCTTAGTAACCGGGGGATATGGCTACACCTTC
14	.	TRBV27	TRBJ2-3	.	CASRPQGGTDTQYF	TGTGCCAGCAGACCCCAGGGTGGCACAGATACGCAGTATTTT
14	.	TRBV14	TRBJ2-7	.	CASSQLLISGEQYF	TGTGCCAGCAGCCAACTACTGATCTCAGGGGAGCAGTACTTC
14	once	TRBV29-1	TRBJ2-1	.	CSVERDRSYNEQFF	TGCAGCGTTGAAAGAGATCGCTCCTACAATGAGCAGTTCTTC
14	once	TRBV14	TRBJ2-2	.	CASSLGLRAGELFF	TGTGCCAGCAGCCTCGGTCTCCGGGCCGGGGAGCTGTTTTTT
14	.	TRBV29-1	TRBJ1-6	TRBD1	CSVRGGTGHSPLHF	TGCAGCGTTCGGGGGGGGACAGGGCATTCACCCCTCCACTTT
14	.	TRBV19	TRBJ1-4	TRBD1	CASSITGDVEKLFF	TGTGCCAGTAGTATTACAGGGGATGTGGAAAAACTGTTTTTT
15	.	TRBV9	TRBJ1-1	TRBD1	CASSVVAGGTTEAFF	TGTGCCAGCAGCGTAGTGGCAGGGGGGACCACTGAAGCTTTCTTT
15	.	TRBV2	TRBJ2-7	TRBD2	CASSEQGLAGAGCDF	TGTGCCAGCAGTGAACAGGGCTTAGCGGGTGCCGGGTGCGACTTC
15	.	TRBV14	TRBJ2-3	TRBD2	CASSQPLAGTDTQYF	TGTGCCAGCAGCCAACCCCTAGCGGGCACAGATACGCAGTATTTT
17	.	TRBV15	TRBJ2-3	TRBD1	CATSRDSVKGAGDTQYF	TGTGCCACCAGCAGAGATTCTGTGAAGGGGGCGGGAGATACGCAGTATTTT
14	once	TRBV2	TRBJ2-7	TRBD2	CASSLSGRDYEQYF	TGTGCCAGCAGTCTTAGCGGGAGGGACTACGAGCAGTACTTC
15	.	TRBV6-1	TRBJ1-2	.	CASSEIGGLTHGYTF	TGTGCCAGCAGTGAAATTGGGGGACTTACCCATGGCTACACCTTC
12	.	TRBV30	TRBJ1-1	.	CAWNGGGTEAFF	TGTGCCTGGAATGGGGGAGGAACTGAAGCTTTCTTT
14	.	TRBV15	TRBJ1-1	.	CATSRTRQRTEAFF	TGTGCCACCAGCAGAACCCGACAGCGCACTGAAGCTTTCTTT